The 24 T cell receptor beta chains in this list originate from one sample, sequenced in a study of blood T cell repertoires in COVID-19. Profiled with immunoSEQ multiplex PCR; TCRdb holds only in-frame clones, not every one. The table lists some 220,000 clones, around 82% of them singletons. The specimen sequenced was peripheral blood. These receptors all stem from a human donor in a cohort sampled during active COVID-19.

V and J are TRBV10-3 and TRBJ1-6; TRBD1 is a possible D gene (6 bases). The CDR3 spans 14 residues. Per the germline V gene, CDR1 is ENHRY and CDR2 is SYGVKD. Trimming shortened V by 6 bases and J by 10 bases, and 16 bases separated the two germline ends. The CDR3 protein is CAISQGGEGSPLHF. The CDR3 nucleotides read TGTGCCATCAGCCAAGGGGGGGAAGGATCACCCCTCCACTTT.

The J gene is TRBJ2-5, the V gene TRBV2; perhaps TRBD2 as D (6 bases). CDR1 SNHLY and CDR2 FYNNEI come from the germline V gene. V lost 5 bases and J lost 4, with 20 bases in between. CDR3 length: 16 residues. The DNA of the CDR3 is TGTGCCAGCAGTCCCCGGGCCCTCATCGGGGGAGAGACCCAGTACTTC. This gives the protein CASSPRALIGGETQYF.

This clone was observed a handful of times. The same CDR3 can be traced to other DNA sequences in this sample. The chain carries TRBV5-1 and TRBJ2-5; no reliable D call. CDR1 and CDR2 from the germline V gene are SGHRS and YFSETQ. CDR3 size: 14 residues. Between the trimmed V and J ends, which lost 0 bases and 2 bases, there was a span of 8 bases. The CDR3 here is CASSLAGGQETQYF. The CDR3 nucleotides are TGCGCCAGCAGCTTGGCCGGCGGACAAGAGACCCAGTACTTC.

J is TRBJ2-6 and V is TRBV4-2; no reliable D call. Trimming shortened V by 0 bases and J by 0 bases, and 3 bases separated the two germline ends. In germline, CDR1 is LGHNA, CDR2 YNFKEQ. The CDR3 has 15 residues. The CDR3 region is CASSQDSSGANVLTF. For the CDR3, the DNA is TGTGCCAGCAGCCAAGACAGCTCTGGGGCCAACGTCCTGACTTTC.

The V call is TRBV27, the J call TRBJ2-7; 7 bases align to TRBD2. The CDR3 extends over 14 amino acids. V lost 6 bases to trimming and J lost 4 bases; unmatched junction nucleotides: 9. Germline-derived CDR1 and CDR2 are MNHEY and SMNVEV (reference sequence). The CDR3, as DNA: TGTGCCAGCAGAACCTGGGCGGGAGAATACGAGCAGTACTTC. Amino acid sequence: CASRTWAGEYEQYF.

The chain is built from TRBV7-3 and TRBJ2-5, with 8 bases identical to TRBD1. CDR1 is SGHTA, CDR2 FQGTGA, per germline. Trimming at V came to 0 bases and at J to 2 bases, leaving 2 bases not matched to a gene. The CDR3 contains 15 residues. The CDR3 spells CASSLTRDRQETQYF. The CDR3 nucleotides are TGTGCCAGCAGCTTAACGCGGGACAGGCAAGAGACCCAGTACTTC. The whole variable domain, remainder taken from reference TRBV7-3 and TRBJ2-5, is GAGVSQTPSNKVTEKGKYVELRCDPISGHTALYWYRQSLGQGPEFLIYFQGTGAADDSGLPNDRFFAVRPEGSVSTLKIQRTERGDSAVYLCASSLTRDRQETQYFGPGTRLLVL.

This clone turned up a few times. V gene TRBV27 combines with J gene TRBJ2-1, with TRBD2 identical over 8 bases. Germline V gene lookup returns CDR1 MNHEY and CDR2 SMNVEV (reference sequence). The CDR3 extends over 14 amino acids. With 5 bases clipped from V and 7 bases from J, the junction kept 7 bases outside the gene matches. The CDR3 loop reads CASSLLGLVNEQFF. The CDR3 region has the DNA TGTGCCAGCAGTCTCCTGGGACTAGTGAATGAGCAGTTCTTC.

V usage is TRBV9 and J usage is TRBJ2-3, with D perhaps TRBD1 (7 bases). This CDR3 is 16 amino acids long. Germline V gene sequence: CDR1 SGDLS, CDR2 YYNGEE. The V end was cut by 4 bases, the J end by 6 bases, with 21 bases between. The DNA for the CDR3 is TGTGCCAGCAGCCGGGGGACCAACTCCAGGGGGGATACGCAGTATTTT. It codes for CASSRGTNSRGDTQYF.

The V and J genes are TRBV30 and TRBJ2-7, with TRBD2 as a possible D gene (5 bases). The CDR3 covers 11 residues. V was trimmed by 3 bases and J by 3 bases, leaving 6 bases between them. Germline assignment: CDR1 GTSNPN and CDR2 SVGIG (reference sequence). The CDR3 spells CAWRGSYEQYF. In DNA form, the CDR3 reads TGTGCCTGGAGGGGGAGCTACGAGCAGTACTTC.

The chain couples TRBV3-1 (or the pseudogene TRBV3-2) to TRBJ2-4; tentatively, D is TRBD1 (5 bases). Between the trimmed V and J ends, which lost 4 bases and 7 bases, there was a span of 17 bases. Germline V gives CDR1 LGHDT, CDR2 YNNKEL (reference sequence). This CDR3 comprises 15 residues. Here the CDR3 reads CASSPPTTDTNIQYF. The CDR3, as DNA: TGTGCCAGCAGCCCTCCCACGACAGATACGAACATTCAGTACTTC.

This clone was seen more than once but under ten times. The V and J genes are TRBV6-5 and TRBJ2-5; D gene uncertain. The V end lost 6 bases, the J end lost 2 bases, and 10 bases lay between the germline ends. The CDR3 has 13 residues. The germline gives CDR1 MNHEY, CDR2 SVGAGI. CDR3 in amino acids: CASSITVQETQYF. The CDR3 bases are TGTGCCAGCAGCATAACAGTACAAGAGACCCAGTACTTC.

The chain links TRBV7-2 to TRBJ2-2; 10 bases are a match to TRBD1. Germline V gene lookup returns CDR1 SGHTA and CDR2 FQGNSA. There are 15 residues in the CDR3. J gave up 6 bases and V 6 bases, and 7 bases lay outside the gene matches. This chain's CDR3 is CASRGDRGGPGELFF. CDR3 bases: TGTGCCAGCAGGGGGGACAGGGGTGGTCCCGGGGAGCTGTTTTTT.

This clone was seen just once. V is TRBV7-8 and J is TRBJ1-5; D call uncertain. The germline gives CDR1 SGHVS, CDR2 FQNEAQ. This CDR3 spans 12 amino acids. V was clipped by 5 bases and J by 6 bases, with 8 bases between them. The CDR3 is CASSRGLQPQHF. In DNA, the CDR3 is TGTGCCAGCAGCCGAGGTCTTCAGCCCCAGCATTTT.

The CDR3: CATGTATSTDTQYF. CDR3 sequence (DNA): TGTGCCACCGGGACAGCAACTAGCACAGATACGCAGTATTTT. The V gene is TRBV24-1, the J gene TRBJ2-3; 7 nucleotides agree with TRBD1. Germline V gene data show CDR1 as KGHDR and CDR2 as SFDVKD. This CDR3 is built from 14 residues. J lost 0 bases, V lost 9 bases, and 5 bases had no gene match.

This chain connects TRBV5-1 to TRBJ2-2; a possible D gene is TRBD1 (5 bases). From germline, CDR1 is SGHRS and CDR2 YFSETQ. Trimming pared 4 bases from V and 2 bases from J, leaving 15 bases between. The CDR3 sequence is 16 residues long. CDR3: CASSPRQDSNTGELFF. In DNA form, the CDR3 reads TGCGCCAGCAGCCCGCGTCAAGACAGTAACACCGGGGAGCTGTTTTTT.

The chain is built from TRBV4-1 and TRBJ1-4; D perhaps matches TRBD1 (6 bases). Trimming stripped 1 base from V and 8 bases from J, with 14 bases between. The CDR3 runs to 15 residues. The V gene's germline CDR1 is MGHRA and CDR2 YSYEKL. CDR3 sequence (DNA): TGCGCCAGCAGCCAAGGCGGCAGGGGAGGGGAAAAACTGTTTTTT. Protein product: CASSQGGRGGEKLFF.

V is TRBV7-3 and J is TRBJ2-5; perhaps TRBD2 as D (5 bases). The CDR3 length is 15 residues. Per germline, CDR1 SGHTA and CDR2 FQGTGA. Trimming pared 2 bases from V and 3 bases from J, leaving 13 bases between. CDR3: CASSLGSSQKETQYF. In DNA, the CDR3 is TGTGCCAGCAGCTTAGGTTCTAGCCAAAAAGAGACCCAGTACTTC.

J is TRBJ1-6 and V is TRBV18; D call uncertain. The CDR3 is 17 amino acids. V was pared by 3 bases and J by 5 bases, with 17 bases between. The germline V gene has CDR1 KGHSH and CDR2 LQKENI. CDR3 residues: CASSPTYEEGDNSPLHF. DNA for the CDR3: TGTGCCAGCTCACCTACCTACGAGGAGGGCGATAATTCACCCCTCCACTTT.

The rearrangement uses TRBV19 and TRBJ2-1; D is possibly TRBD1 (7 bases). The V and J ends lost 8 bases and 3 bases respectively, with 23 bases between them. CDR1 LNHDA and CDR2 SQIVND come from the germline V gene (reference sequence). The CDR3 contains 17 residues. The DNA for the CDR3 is TGTGCCAGTTCGACAGGGCAGGGGGGCTTGGTCTACAATGAGCAGTTCTTC. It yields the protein CASSTGQGGLVYNEQFF.

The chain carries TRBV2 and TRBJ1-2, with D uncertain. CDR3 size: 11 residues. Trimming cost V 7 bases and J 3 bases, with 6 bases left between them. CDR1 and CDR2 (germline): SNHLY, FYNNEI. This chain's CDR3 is CASKRDYGYTF. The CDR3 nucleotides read TGTGCCAGCAAGAGAGACTATGGCTACACCTTC.

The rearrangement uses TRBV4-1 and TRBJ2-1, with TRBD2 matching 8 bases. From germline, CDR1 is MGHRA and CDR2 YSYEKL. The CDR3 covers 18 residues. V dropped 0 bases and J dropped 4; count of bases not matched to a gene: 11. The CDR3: CASSQDPPGSGEYNEQFF. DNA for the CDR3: TGCGCCAGCAGCCAAGACCCCCCGGGTAGCGGGGAGTACAATGAGCAGTTCTTC.

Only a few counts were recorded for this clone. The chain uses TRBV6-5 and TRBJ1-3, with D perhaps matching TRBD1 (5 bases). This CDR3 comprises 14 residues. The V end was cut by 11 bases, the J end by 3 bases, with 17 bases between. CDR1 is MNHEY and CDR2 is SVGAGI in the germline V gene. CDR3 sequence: CAGQGGRGGNTIYF. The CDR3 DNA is TGTGCCGGACAAGGAGGGAGGGGTGGAAACACCATATATTTT.

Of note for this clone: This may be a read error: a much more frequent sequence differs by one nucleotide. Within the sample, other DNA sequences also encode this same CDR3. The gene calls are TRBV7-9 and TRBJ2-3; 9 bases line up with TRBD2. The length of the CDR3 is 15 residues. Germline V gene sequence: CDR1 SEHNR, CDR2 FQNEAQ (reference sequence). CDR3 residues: CASSLGGRGTDTQYF. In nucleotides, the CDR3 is TGTGCCAGTAGCTTGGGCGGGAGGGGCACAGATACGCAGTATTTT.

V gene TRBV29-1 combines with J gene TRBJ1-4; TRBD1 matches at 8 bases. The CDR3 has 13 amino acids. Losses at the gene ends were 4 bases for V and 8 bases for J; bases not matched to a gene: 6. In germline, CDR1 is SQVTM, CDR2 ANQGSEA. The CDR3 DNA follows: TGCAGCGTTGGGTTGACAGGGGCGGAAAAACTGTTTTTT. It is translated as CSVGLTGAEKLFF.